This is a list of T cell receptor beta chains from one sample in a study of PD-L1 blockade in urothelial cancer. Measured with immunoSEQ multiplex PCR; TCRdb has only the in-frame clones, and not every one. The repertoire consists of about 100,000 clones, with about 91% occurring once and the leading ten covering under 0.95%. Material: PBMCs, obtained around atezolizumab (anti-PD-L1) treatment. The receptors stem from an elderly woman with urothelial cancer. Each CDR3 is given without its conserved first and last residue. The order of the fields is J gene, V gene, CDR3 protein.

J: TRBJ1-1; V: TRBV15; CDR3: ATSRVPGTEAF
J: TRBJ2-5; V: TRBV7-9; CDR3: ASSLELDKGTQY
J: TRBJ2-2; V: TRBV6-5; CDR3: ASKETVGELF
J: TRBJ1-1; V: TRBV7-8; CDR3: ASSFGTANTEAF
J: TRBJ2-3; V: TRBV6-4; CDR3: ASSLSYQDTQY
J: TRBJ1-2; V: TRBV21-1; CDR3: ANATDTPYGYT
J: TRBJ2-7; V: TRBV30; CDR3: AWNGQGPTEQY
J: TRBJ2-7; V: TRBV7-3; CDR3: ASSRDQTSGRSEQY
J: TRBJ2-7; V: TRBV29-1; CDR3: SVEGLAGERWRSYEQY
J: TRBJ1-1; V: TRBV9; CDR3: ASSVQDTEAF
J: TRBJ2-7; V: TRBV9; CDR3: ASSVATGDLYEQY
J: TRBJ2-1; V: TRBV4-2; CDR3: ASSQEASGTYNEQF
J: TRBJ1-4; V: TRBV20-1; CDR3: SATIYEKLF
J: TRBJ2-2; V: TRBV6-1; CDR3: ASSERASGSNTGELF
J: TRBJ1-2; V: TRBV9; CDR3: ASSAPAGGGNGYT
J: TRBJ2-5; V: TRBV6-5; CDR3: ASRDSLARETQY
J: TRBJ2-5; V: TRBV7-6; CDR3: ASSPGQGETQY
J: TRBJ1-2; V: TRBV25-1; CDR3: ASSAHAGYGYT
J: TRBJ2-1; V: TRBV11-1; CDR3: ASSLWEGDEQF
J: TRBJ1-2; V: TRBV25-1; CDR3: ASSQTGGVYSYT
J: TRBJ2-3; V: TRBV7-8; CDR3: ASSLSGRGITQY
J: TRBJ2-1; V: TRBV5-4; CDR3: ASSPGVGEQF
J: TRBJ2-7; V: TRBV27; CDR3: ASSLRTGIRSYEQY
J: TRBJ2-2; V: TRBV19; CDR3: ASSNRDSKLF
J: TRBJ1-2; V: TRBV5-6; CDR3: ASSLYSRDRGAGPYT
J: TRBJ2-2; V: TRBV29-1; CDR3: SAPGTSTGELF
J: TRBJ1-2; V: TRBV18; CDR3: ASSPPLNYGYT
J: TRBJ2-1; V: TRBV11-3; CDR3: ASSLAGDNEQF
J: TRBJ2-5; V: TRBV18; CDR3: ASSQGQGVLSETQY
J: TRBJ1-1; V: TRBV4-1; CDR3: ASSLDRARDTEAF
J: TRBJ2-1; V: TRBV19; CDR3: ASSMALAGYNEQF
J: TRBJ1-4; V: TRBV2; CDR3: ASSLWTGTNEKLF
J: TRBJ2-6; V: TRBV5-1; CDR3: ASSIWTGSLISGANVLT
J: TRBJ2-1; V: TRBV4-1; CDR3: ASSLGLAGIHSGYNEQF
J: TRBJ2-5; V: TRBV18; CDR3: ASSMGRGETQY
J: TRBJ2-7; V: TRBV29-1; CDR3: SAEASGNEQY
J: TRBJ2-2; V: TRBV19; CDR3: ASSQGLGLSGELF
J: TRBJ1-1; V: TRBV19; CDR3: ASNPPAGNTEAF
J: TRBJ2-3; V: TRBV9; CDR3: ASSVGISGSTDTQY
J: TRBJ2-1; V: TRBV7-9; CDR3: ASIPPSGEQF
J: TRBJ2-7; V: TRBV18; CDR3: ASLKGTGSSYEQY
J: TRBJ2-5; V: TRBV5-6; CDR3: ASSPSGLAGVETQY
J: TRBJ1-2; V: TRBV27; CDR3: ASSLEGRDGYT
J: TRBJ2-5; V: TRBV28; CDR3: ASSFGGSGKTQY
J: TRBJ2-7; V: TRBV7-2; CDR3: ASSPDRDRVSEQY
J: TRBJ2-2; V: TRBV30; CDR3: AWVGQGATGELF
J: TRBJ1-5; V: TRBV27; CDR3: ASSTTGTAPNQPQH
J: TRBJ1-1; V: TRBV19; CDR3: ASKGGDTEAF
J: TRBJ2-3; V: TRBV5-1; CDR3: ASSFSTFTDTQY
J: TRBJ2-3; V: TRBV5-1; CDR3: ASSLQGVTDTQY
J: TRBJ1-2; V: TRBV7-8; CDR3: ASTAGGGGYGYT
J: TRBJ1-3; V: TRBV2; CDR3: ASRSRVSGNTIY
J: TRBJ2-1; V: TRBV21-1; CDR3: ASSKWGVRCYNEQF